The 21 T cell receptor beta chains below come from one sample, sequenced in a study of radiation and T cells in renal cell carcinoma. The time point is: blood 2 weeks post-SBRT. Treatment defined: 15 Gy SBRT to primary tumor, nephrectomy 4 weeks later. Generated by immunoSEQ multiplex PCR, the TCRdb table keeps only in-frame clones and is missing some. This sample has some 120,000 clones, with 88% found just once. Here the sequenced sample was blood, taken from a patient whose treatment included radiotherapy and nephrectomy. The source is a woman in her 70s with renal cell carcinoma.

The gene calls are TRBV27 and TRBJ2-1, with 9 positions matching TRBD1. The germline gives CDR1 MNHEY, CDR2 SMNVEV (reference sequence). Trimming removed 3 bases from V and 12 bases from J; junction bases left unmatched: 3. The CDR3 contains 12 residues. CDR3 sequence: CASSFPTGGQFF. The CDR3 DNA reads as TGTGCCAGCAGTTTCCCGACAGGGGGGCAGTTCTTC.

The CDR3 DNA reads as TGTGCCAGCAGTCCCCCAGGGACTGTGGGAAGTCAGCCCCAGCATTTT. Translation gives CASSPPGTVGSQPQHF. The rearrangement links TRBV28 to TRBJ1-5; D may be TRBD1 (5 bases). This CDR3 has 16 residues. Germline loops: CDR1 MDHEN, CDR2 SYDVKM. The ends were cut back, 5 bases at V and 6 bases at J, with 20 bases in the middle.

This clone occurred once. This chain uses TRBV18 with TRBJ1-3; D call uncertain. The germline gives CDR1 KGHSH, CDR2 LQKENI. Trimming took 2 bases from V and 0 from J, leaving 11 bases between them. The CDR3 sequence is 16 residues long. CDR3 in DNA: TGTGCCAGCTCACCATCGGGCGGGCGCTCTGGAAACACCATATATTTT. Translated: CASSPSGGRSGNTIYF.

In DNA form, the CDR3 reads TGTGCCAGCAGTGACCCCGGGACTAGAAAAGAGACCCAGTACTTC. It codes for CASSDPGTRKETQYF. This chain joins TRBV6-1 and TRBJ2-5; 8 bases fit TRBD2. Germline V lookup: CDR1 MNHNS, CDR2 SASEGT. CDR3 length: 15 amino acids. The V gene end was trimmed by 3 bases and the J gene end by 3 bases; junction bases not matched to a gene: 6.

This rearrangement joins TRBV5-4 to TRBJ2-1; the D is unclear. CDR3 size: 14 residues. V lost 1 base, J lost 2 bases, and 7 bases lay in between. Germline-derived CDR1 and CDR2 are SGHNT and YYREEE (reference sequence). Here the CDR3 DNA reads TGTGCCAGCAGCTTGTTTCAGACCTACAATGAGCAGTTCTTC. Its translation is CASSLFQTYNEQFF.

The chain is built from TRBV7-9 and TRBJ2-5, with 11 bases that match TRBD2. V trimming: 5 bases; J trimming: 5 bases; junction bases outside the gene matches: 10. CDR1 is SEHNR, CDR2 FQNEAQ, per germline (reference sequence). This CDR3 spans 16 amino acids. The DNA of the CDR3 is TGTGCCAGCAGCCAACGGGGACTAGCGGCGGGGGAGACCCAGTACTTC. Protein product: CASSQRGLAAGETQYF.

Written as DNA, the CDR3 is TGTGCCAGCAAGGGAGACGAGCAGTACTTC. It translates to CASKGDEQYF. This chain connects TRBV6-5 to TRBJ2-7; a weak D match, TRBD2 (5 bases). CDR3 length equals 10 residues. Germline lookup yields CDR1 MNHEY and CDR2 SVGAGI. V lost 7 bases and J 5 bases, leaving 6 bases between the germline ends.

The gene calls are TRBV6-5 and TRBJ1-2, with D uncertain. Trimming removed 6 bases from V and 1 base from J, with 12 bases in between. CDR1 MNHEY and CDR2 SVGAGI come from the germline V gene. This CDR3 spans 14 amino acids. Here the CDR3 DNA reads TGTGCCAGCAGGCCAAACAACCATAACTATGGCTACACCTTC. Amino acid sequence: CASRPNNHNYGYTF.

The genes are TRBV6-6 and TRBJ2-5; 7 nucleotides align to TRBD2. Trimming at V came to 5 bases and at J to 3 bases, leaving 9 bases not matched to a gene. The CDR3 is 15 residues long. The germline gives CDR1 MNHNY, CDR2 SVGAGI (reference sequence). CDR3 bases: TGTGCCAGCAGTCGAGGTGGGGGGAGGGAAGAGACCCAGTACTTC. Encoded protein: CASSRGGGREETQYF.

The V gene is TRBV6-6, the J gene TRBJ2-7; 8 nucleotides align to TRBD2. The germline CDR1 and CDR2 sequences are MNHNY and SVGAGI (reference sequence). V shed 8 bases and J 1 base; nucleotides not matched to a gene: 13. The length of the CDR3 is 16 residues. For the CDR3, the DNA is TGTGCCAGCTCCCCCACCGGGGGGGCCGGGTCCTACGAGCAGTACTTC. Translation: CASSPTGGAGSYEQYF.

V is TRBV10-3 and J is TRBJ1-2, with D possibly TRBD1 on 6 matching bases. Per germline, CDR1 ENHRY and CDR2 SYGVKD. V was cut by 10 bases and J by 0 bases, with 9 bases left in between. CDR3 length equals 12 residues. The CDR3 is CASGQTNYGYTF. The CDR3 nucleotides are TGTGCCAGCGGACAGACTAACTATGGCTACACCTTC.

This clone was seen only once. The chain uses TRBV28 and TRBJ2-7; tentatively, D is TRBD1 or TRBD2 (5 bases each). Deletions cut 8 bases from V and 6 bases from J, with 26 bases between. CDR3 length: 16 amino acids. The V gene's germline CDR1 is MDHEN and CDR2 SYDVKM. The chain's CDR3 is CASSSRGAGGNGEQYF. The CDR3 DNA follows: TGTGCCAGCTCTTCGCGAGGGGCCGGTGGAAATGGCGAGCAGTACTTC.

The chain has TRBV27 and TRBJ1-4; D unresolved. This CDR3 comprises 13 residues. V shed 6 bases and J shed 5 bases, with 10 bases lying between them. Germline CDR1 MNHEY, CDR2 SMNVEV (reference sequence). CDR3 in amino acids: CASSPAGNEKLFF. CDR3 coding DNA: TGTGCCAGCAGCCCAGCGGGGAATGAAAAACTGTTTTTT.

The gene calls are TRBV6-1 and TRBJ2-7, with TRBD1 identical over 7 bases. Germline assignment: CDR1 MNHNS and CDR2 SASEGT. The ends lost 6 bases at V and 3 bases at J; junction bases unmatched: 5. The CDR3 covers 13 residues. Here the CDR3 reads CASRRDSLYEQYF. DNA for the CDR3: TGTGCCAGCAGGAGGGACAGCCTCTACGAGCAGTACTTC.

The chain couples TRBV11-3 to TRBJ2-7; unclear D gene. Germline values: CDR1 SGHNT, CDR2 YENEEA. V dropped 1 base and J dropped 3 bases, with 10 bases sitting between them. The CDR3 extends over 14 amino acids. CDR3 DNA: TGTGCCAGCAGCTTAGTTGTCGGCGGCTACGAGCAGTACTTC. Protein product: CASSLVVGGYEQYF.

The V gene is TRBV5-1, the J gene TRBJ2-5, with 8 positions matching TRBD1. The CDR3 is made up of 14 amino acids. Looked up from germline, CDR1 is SGHRS and CDR2 is YFSETQ. Losses at the gene ends were 3 bases for V and 5 bases for J; bases not matched to a gene: 6. The CDR3 DNA is TGCGCCAGCAGCTCACGACAGGGGAGGGAGACCCAGTACTTC. Protein: CASSSRQGRETQYF.

On this clone itself: This same CDR3 is encoded by further DNA sequences in the sample. V and J are TRBV30 and TRBJ1-2; no reliable D call. The V gene's germline CDR1 is GTSNPN and CDR2 SVGIG (reference sequence). V lost 3 bases and J lost 0, with 2 bases in between. The length of the CDR3 is 11 residues. CDR3 DNA sequence: TGTGCCTGGAGCTCTAACTATGGCTACACCTTC. It is translated as CAWSSNYGYTF.

In its sample, this clone was seen once. This sequence joins TRBV4-1 and TRBJ2-5, with 9 bases lining up with TRBD1. V shed 0 bases, J shed 2 bases, and the junction held 4 bases outside the gene matches. This CDR3 has 16 residues. Germline V gives CDR1 MGHRA, CDR2 YSYEKL. The CDR3 sequence is CASSQDLGQGQETQYF. In nucleotides, the CDR3 is TGCGCCAGCAGCCAAGATCTGGGACAGGGACAAGAGACCCAGTACTTC.

This chain links TRBV5-1 with TRBJ1-2; D is possibly TRBD1 (6 bases). From germline, CDR1 is SGHRS and CDR2 YFSETQ. Trimming removed 7 bases from V and 5 bases from J, with 18 bases in between. The CDR3 spans 14 residues. CDR3 bases: TGCGCCAGCGGGTCCGGGACACAAAATTATGGCTACACCTTC. Its protein is CASGSGTQNYGYTF.

The chain joins TRBV9 to TRBJ2-2; TRBD2 aligns across 14 bases. J gave up 7 bases and V 3 bases, and 5 bases lay outside the gene matches. The CDR3 covers 16 residues. CDR1 is SGDLS and CDR2 is YYNGEE in the germline V gene. The CDR3 spells CASSAGTSGGGGELFF. CDR3 DNA sequence: TGTGCCAGCAGCGCGGGGACTAGCGGGGGAGGCGGGGAGCTGTTTTTT.

This clone was observed a single time. J is TRBJ2-7 and V is TRBV4-3; D remains unclear. Germline V gives CDR1 LGHNA, CDR2 YSLEER. The length of the CDR3 is 14 residues. V lost 1 base and J 3 bases, leaving 10 bases between the germline ends. CDR3 in amino acids: CASSQAVEYYEQYF. In DNA, the CDR3 is TGCGCCAGCAGCCAAGCTGTGGAGTACTACGAGCAGTACTTC.